The T cell receptor (beta chain) described here comes from a study of PD-1 blockade in mismatch repair-deficient tumors. V lost 4 bases to trimming and J lost 11 bases; unmatched junction nucleotides: 13. Germline loops: CDR1 MNHEY, CDR2 SVGAGI. There are 14 residues in the CDR3. The table came from immunoSEQ multiplex PCR; TCRdb's copy has only in-frame clones and leaves some out. The sample yields about 23,000 clones, approximately 83% seen once. Every patient had mismatch repair deficiency by PCR or immunohistochemistry. This rearrangement joins TRBV6-5 to TRBJ1-1; 7 positions agree with TRBD1. The sample here was peripheral blood, taken 12 weeks after starting pembrolizumab. The clonotype was recovered from an adult with mismatch repair-deficient cancer. The CDR3 DNA sequence: TGTGCCAGCAGTTCCTTGGACAGGTCCGGTGGTGCTTTCTTT. Translated, it gives CASSSLDRSGGAFF.